These 11 T cell receptor beta chains originate from one sample sequenced in a study of shared clonotypes between healthy human individuals. TCRdb's table, derived via immunoSEQ multiplex PCR, lists solely in-frame clones and lacks some. The data show 190,000 or so clones, about 93% seen once. Sequencing was carried out using naive CD4+ T cells sorted from blood. The subset was: CD45RA+ positively selected. These TCRs come from a woman aged 25 to 39 in good health.

The chain carries TRBV28 and TRBJ2-5, with 7 bases matching TRBD2. J lost 0 bases, V lost 2 bases, and 3 bases had no gene match. Germline lookup yields CDR1 MDHEN and CDR2 SYDVKM. This CDR3 comprises 15 residues. This CDR3 reads CASSLIAGHQETQYF. The CDR3 DNA reads TGTGCCAGCAGTTTAATAGCGGGCCACCAAGAGACCCAGTACTTC.

This chain uses TRBV4-1 with TRBJ1-3; tentatively, D is TRBD1 (5 bases). Germline CDR1 reads MGHRA; CDR2 reads YSYEKL. The V end lost 2 bases, the J end lost 3 bases, and 14 bases lay between the germline ends. The CDR3 is 16 residues long. The chain's CDR3 is CASSQHGTGSGNTIYF. CDR3 bases: TGCGCCAGCAGCCAACATGGGACCGGGAGTGGAAACACCATATATTTT.

CDR3 in amino acids: CASSYGWLSTDTQYF. In nucleotides, the CDR3 is TGTGCCAGCAGCTATGGGTGGCTAAGCACAGATACGCAGTATTTT. The genes are TRBV14 and TRBJ2-3, with unresolved D. Trimming removed 5 bases at V and 0 bases at J, with 12 bases between. Per the germline V gene, CDR1 is SGHDN and CDR2 is FVKESK. The CDR3 consists of 15 residues.

This clone has just one count. V is TRBV18 and J is TRBJ1-2; 7 nucleotides agree with TRBD1. This CDR3 is 16 amino acids long. V lost 1 base and J lost 7; bases outside the gene matches: 12. Germline V gives CDR1 KGHSH, CDR2 LQKENI. CDR3: CASSPLQGVTLGGYTF. The DNA for the CDR3 is TGTGCCAGCTCACCACTCCAGGGGGTGACCCTGGGTGGCTACACCTTC.

The chain uses TRBV5-1 and TRBJ2-3; D is undetermined. Trimming pared 4 bases from V and 5 bases from J, leaving 14 bases between. The CDR3 extends over 14 amino acids. CDR1 and CDR2 from the germline V gene are SGHRS and YFSETQ. CDR3 DNA: TGCGCCAGCAGCGTGCCTCAGATCAGAGATACGCAGTATTTT. This encodes CASSVPQIRDTQYF.

The V gene is TRBV6-6, the J gene TRBJ1-5; 9 nucleotides agree with TRBD1. Germline CDR1 is MNHNY and CDR2 is SVGAGI (reference sequence). V lost 6 bases and J lost 3; bases outside the gene matches: 6. The CDR3 totals 15 residues. For the CDR3, the DNA is TGTGCCAGCAGCCCCGACAGGGGGGCCAATCAGCCCCAGCATTTT. Its protein product is CASSPDRGANQPQHF.

The chain joins TRBV4-1 to TRBJ2-7; 13 bases line up with TRBD2. There are 15 residues in the CDR3. J lost 4 bases, V lost 2 bases, and 2 bases had no gene match. Germline V gives CDR1 MGHRA, CDR2 YSYEKL. CDR3 in amino acids: CASSQTSGRAYEQYF. The CDR3 bases are TGCGCCAGCAGCCAAACTAGCGGGAGGGCTTACGAGCAGTACTTC.

The chain uses TRBV7-6 and TRBJ2-5; 7 positions agree with TRBD2. The J segment lost 1 base and the V segment lost 4 bases, leaving 9 bases of the junction unmatched. The CDR3 has 16 residues. Germline V gene sequence: CDR1 SGHVS, CDR2 FNYEAQ. The CDR3 loop is CASSYSGLRSQETQYF. CDR3 nucleotides: TGTGCCAGCAGCTACTCGGGACTACGCAGCCAAGAGACCCAGTACTTC.

The V call is TRBV4-1, the J call TRBJ1-2, with D hard to call. Trimming took 0 bases from V and 4 from J, leaving 18 bases between them. The CDR3 totals 17 residues. CDR1 and CDR2 (germline): MGHRA, YSYEKL. The CDR3 region has the DNA TGCGCCAGCAGCCAAGATGGCACCGTTCTACTGGGCTATGGCTACACCTTC. It is translated as CASSQDGTVLLGYGYTF.

This clone has a handful of counts. The chain couples TRBV6-4 to TRBJ2-7; TRBD1 is a possible D gene (6 bases). V dropped 0 bases and J dropped 1 base, with 13 bases sitting between them. The germline CDR1 and CDR2 sequences are MRHNA and SNTAGT. CDR3 length: 16 amino acids. The CDR3 loop is CASSDSRQVPSYEQYF. CDR3 bases: TGTGCCAGCAGTGACTCCAGACAGGTTCCTTCCTACGAGCAGTACTTC.

The chain recombines TRBV28 with TRBJ2-5, with 7 bases that match TRBD2. The V gene's germline CDR1 is MDHEN and CDR2 SYDVKM. This CDR3 spans 12 amino acids. The CDR3 reads CVQPTSGTEQYF. The CDR3 DNA follows: TGTGTCCAGCCGACAAGCGGGACGGAGCAGTACTTC.